What follows is one T cell receptor beta chain and its context. This entry belongs to a study of cytotoxic CD8 clonotypes in ibrutinib-treated CLL. The CDR3 covers 16 residues. The V segment lost 4 bases and the J segment 4 bases; nucleotides outside the gene matches: 11. Germline CDR1 and CDR2: SGHRS and YFSETQ. Repertoires were generated with immunoSEQ multiplex PCR, while TCRdb's copy carries only in-frame clones and drops some. The sample contains about 250,000 clones, 60% to 75% of which appear only once. The clonotype comes from a human donor with chronic lymphocytic leukemia. This chain joins TRBV5-1 and TRBJ2-7; 10 nucleotides align to TRBD2. The material was PBMCs, obtained after 24 months of ibrutinib treatment. Here the CDR3 reads CASSPALAGVGYEQYF. CDR3 nucleotide sequence: TGCGCCAGCAGCCCAGCCCTAGCGGGAGTTGGATACGAGCAGTACTTC. The complete variable domain, with remaining parts taken from reference TRBV5-1 and TRBJ2-7, reads KAGVTQTPRYLIKTRGQQVTLSCSPISGHRSVSWYQQTPGQGLQFLFEYFSETQRNKGNFPGRFSGRQFSNSRSEMNVSTLELGDSALYLCASSPALAGVGYEQYFGPGTRLTVT.